This is a list of T cell receptor beta chains from one sample in a study of beta chain features in type 1 diabetes. The method was immunoSEQ multiplex PCR; TCRdb's version includes in-frame clones alone and lacks a portion of them. The sample shows 150,000 to 190,000 clones, around 8.5% of them seen only once. The sequenced sample consisted of central memory CD4+ T cells from blood. The receptor source for this set is a man aged 18 to 30 in good health. Each CDR3 is given with its conserved first and last residue. A D gene is named only where the DNA matches it firmly. A row's size may be missing; if present it is once, few, many or a size class.

>12|.|.|TRBJ2-5|TRBV11-2
TGTGCCAGCAGCGACGAGGGAGGGACCCAGTACTTC
CASSDEGGTQYF
>13|.|many|TRBJ2-7|TRBV5-1
TGCGCCAGCAGCTTGGGGCCCGCCTACGAGCAGTACTTC
CASSLGPAYEQYF
>16|TRBD2|.|TRBJ2-5|TRBV7-2
TGTGCCAGCAGCTTAGCGAAGACTAGCGGGAGTGAGACCCAGTACTTC
CASSLAKTSGSETQYF
>17|.|.|TRBJ2-3|TRBV19
TGTGCCAGTAGTATAGGGACAGCCCGGGCAGTGACAGATACGCAGTATTTT
CASSIGTARAVTDTQYF
>12|.|many|TRBJ1-1|TRBV5-8
TGTGCCAGCAGCTTCCATCGGGCTGAAGCTTTCTTT
CASSFHRAEAFF
>17|.|.|TRBJ2-6|TRBV7-2
TGTGCCAGCAGCTCGTCTGCGACAGTCTCTGGGGCCAACGTCCTGACTTTC
CASSSSATVSGANVLTF
>15|.|few|TRBJ2-2|TRBV11-1
TGTGCCAGCAGCTTAGTTTCAGCGAACACCGGGGAGCTGTTTTTT
CASSLVSANTGELFF
>16|TRBD1|.|TRBJ2-7|TRBV11-1
TGTGCCAGCAGCAACTCGGGACAGGGGGCTACCTACGAGCAGTACTTC
CASSNSGQGATYEQYF
>14|TRBD1|.|TRBJ2-7|TRBV6-5
TGTGCCAGCAGGCTCGGAACAGGGGTCTACGAGCAGTACTTC
CASRLGTGVYEQYF
>13|.|many|TRBJ1-2|TRBV28
TGTGCCAGCTTTCCCCGAGACGGGGGGCGCTACACCTTC
CASFPRDGGRYTF
>12|.|many|TRBJ2-3|TRBV15
TGTGCCACCAGCAGTCGTCTTGATACGCAGTATTTT
CATSSRLDTQYF
>15|.|many|TRBJ2-7|TRBV7-9
TGTGCCAGCAGCTTCGTAACAGGGTCGGACTACGAGCAGTACTTC
CASSFVTGSDYEQYF
>15|TRBD1|few|TRBJ2-1|TRBV5-1
TGCGCCAGCAGCCTACCGGGACAGGGATTCAATGAGCAGTTCTTC
CASSLPGQGFNEQFF
>13|.|few|TRBJ1-5|TRBV11-2
TGTGCCAGCAGCTCTAGGGGGAATCAGCCCCAGCATTTT
CASSSRGNQPQHF
>15|TRBD2|.|TRBJ2-7|TRBV9
TGTGCCAGCAGCGCGACTAGCGGGAGGGCCGTCGAGCAGTACTTC
CASSATSGRAVEQYF
>14|.|few|TRBJ1-6|TRBV5-1
TGCGCCAGCAAGATCGCGGTTGATAATTCACCCCTCCACTTT
CASKIAVDNSPLHF
>13|TRBD1|few|TRBJ1-1|TRBV6-5
TGTGCCAGCAGTACACAACAGGGGAGTGGAGCTTTCTTT
CASSTQQGSGAFF
>15|TRBD1|.|TRBJ1-4|TRBV28
TGTGCCAGCAGTTTATGGGCAGGGGGCGAAGAAAAACTGTTTTTT
CASSLWAGGEEKLFF